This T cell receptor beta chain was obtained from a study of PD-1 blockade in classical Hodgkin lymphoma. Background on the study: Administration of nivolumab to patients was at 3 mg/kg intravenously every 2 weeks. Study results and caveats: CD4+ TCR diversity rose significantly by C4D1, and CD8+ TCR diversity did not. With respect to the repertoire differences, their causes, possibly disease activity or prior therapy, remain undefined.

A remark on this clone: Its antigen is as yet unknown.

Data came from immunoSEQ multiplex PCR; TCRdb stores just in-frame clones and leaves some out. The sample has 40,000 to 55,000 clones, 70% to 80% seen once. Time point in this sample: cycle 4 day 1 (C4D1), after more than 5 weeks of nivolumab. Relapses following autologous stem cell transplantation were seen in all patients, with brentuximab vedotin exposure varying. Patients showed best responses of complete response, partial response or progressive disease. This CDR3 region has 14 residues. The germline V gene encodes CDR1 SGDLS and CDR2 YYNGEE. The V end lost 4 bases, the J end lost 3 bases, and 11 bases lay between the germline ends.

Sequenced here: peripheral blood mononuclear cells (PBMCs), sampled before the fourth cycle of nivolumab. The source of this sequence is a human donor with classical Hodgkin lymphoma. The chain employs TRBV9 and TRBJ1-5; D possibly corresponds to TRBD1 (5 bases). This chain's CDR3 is CASSRDGINQPQHF. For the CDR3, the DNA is TGTGCCAGCAGCCGGGACGGAATCAATCAGCCCCAGCATTTT.